Following are 31 T cell receptor beta chains from one sample sequenced in a study of shared clonotypes between healthy human individuals. CD8 cells classed as naive were CD45RO-negative and positively selected for CCR7, excluding terminally differentiated effector memory CD45RA+ cells. TCRdb's copy holds only in-frame clones and misses some; the assay was immunoSEQ multiplex PCR. The sample lists some 2 million clones; approximately 94% were seen once. The sample taken for sequencing was naive CD8+ T cells sorted from blood. These receptors originate from a young man in good health.

The chain recombines TRBV5-5 with TRBJ2-2; D is possibly TRBD1 or TRBD2 (5 bases each). Trimming stripped 4 bases from V and 4 bases from J, with 14 bases between. The V gene's germline CDR1 is SGHKS and CDR2 YYEKEE (reference sequence). CDR3 length: 15 amino acids. In DNA form, the CDR3 reads TGTGCCAGCAGCCTGGCTTGGGGGATCACCGGGGAGCTGTTTTTT. Protein product: CASSLAWGITGELFF.

The rearrangement links TRBV25-1 to TRBJ2-7; TRBD2 aligns across 14 bases. This CDR3 spans 18 amino acids. Trimming removed 4 bases from V and 0 bases from J; junction bases left unmatched: 8. The germline V gene encodes CDR1 MGHDK and CDR2 SYGVNS. As DNA, the CDR3 is TGTGCCAGCAGTGCATACTGGACTAGCGGGAGGAGCTCCTACGAGCAGTACTTC. Translating it yields CASSAYWTSGRSSYEQYF.

The chain uses TRBV5-6 and TRBJ2-1, with unresolved D. Germline CDR1 is SGHDT and CDR2 is YYEEEE. The CDR3 is made up of 11 amino acids. V lost 0 bases to trimming and J lost 14 bases, with 9 bases between them. The CDR3 is CASSLVLEEFF. The CDR3 DNA follows: TGTGCCAGCAGCTTGGTCCTTGAAGAGTTCTTC.

J is TRBJ1-6 and V is TRBV19; no clear D gene. The length of the CDR3 is 14 residues. Looked up from germline, CDR1 is LNHDA and CDR2 is SQIVND (reference sequence). V was shortened by 3 bases and J by 7 bases, with 10 bases between the two germline ends. The CDR3 protein is CASSMGPANSPLHF. In DNA form, the CDR3 reads TGTGCCAGTAGTATGGGCCCAGCGAATTCACCCCTCCACTTT.

Worth noting for this clone: The identical CDR3 is also encoded by other nucleotide sequences in the sample. This rearrangement joins TRBV4-1 to TRBJ2-5; D is possibly TRBD2 (6 bases). V lost 1 base, J lost 5 bases, and 8 bases lay in between. Germline CDR1 reads MGHRA; CDR2 reads YSYEKL. The CDR3 consists of 13 residues. As DNA, the CDR3 is TGCGCCAGCAGCCAAGGAGGAGGGGAGACCCAGTACTTC. The encoded protein is CASSQGGGETQYF.

This clone was observed a single time. The rearrangement links TRBV14 to TRBJ2-3; 9 bases align to TRBD2. V trimming: 3 bases; J trimming: 6 bases; junction bases outside the gene matches: 7. CDR3 length: 15 residues. Germline loops: CDR1 SGHDN, CDR2 FVKESK. CDR3 loop: CASSQSSGVQDTQYF. The CDR3 DNA sequence: TGTGCCAGCAGCCAGTCTAGCGGGGTCCAGGATACGCAGTATTTT.

Regarding this clone: Distinct nucleotide sequences in the sample also encode this CDR3. The V and J genes are TRBV28 and TRBJ2-1; tentatively, D is TRBD1 (6 bases). CDR1 MDHEN and CDR2 SYDVKM come from the germline V gene. Trimming took off 2 bases at V and 6 bases at J, with 8 bases between the two ends. This CDR3 spans 13 amino acids. CDR3 loop: CASSLGGGNEQFF. CDR3 coding DNA: TGTGCCAGCAGTTTAGGGGGCGGCAATGAGCAGTTCTTC.

The chain combines TRBV27 with TRBJ2-7; TRBD2 is a possible D gene (5 bases). V lost 2 bases and J 4 bases, leaving 12 bases between the germline ends. CDR1 and CDR2 (germline): MNHEY, SMNVEV (reference sequence). This CDR3 spans 14 amino acids. This chain's CDR3 is CASSLGADFYEQYF. The CDR3 DNA reads TGTGCCAGCAGTTTAGGCGCGGACTTTTACGAGCAGTACTTC.

This chain links TRBV6-5 with TRBJ2-2, with TRBD1 identical over 8 bases. Germline V lookup: CDR1 MNHEY, CDR2 SVGAGI. This CDR3 is 14 amino acids long. V dropped 2 bases and J dropped 5; count of bases not matched to a gene: 1. Written as DNA, the CDR3 is TGTGCCAGCAGTTACCGGGACAGGACCGGGGAGCTGTTTTTT. Its protein is CASSYRDRTGELFF.

This clone was observed a few times. CDR3 DNA sequence: TGTGCCAGCAGGACAGGGGGTAGGTCACCCCTCCACTTT. Its translation is CASRTGGRSPLHF. The rearrangement links TRBV6-5 to TRBJ1-6; 9 nucleotides agree with TRBD1. The V gene's germline CDR1 is MNHEY and CDR2 SVGAGI. The V and J ends lost 6 bases and 10 bases, in that order; junction bases with no gene match: 4. This CDR3 has 13 residues.

The gene calls are TRBV7-9 and TRBJ1-2; no firm D call. CDR3 length equals 14 residues. Germline CDR1 SEHNR, CDR2 FQNEAQ (reference sequence). Trimming removed 5 bases from V and 8 bases from J, with 18 bases in between. CDR3 in DNA: TGTGCCAGCAGCCCGATTTCCCATGGCTTCGGCTACACCTTC. It codes for CASSPISHGFGYTF.

The chain has TRBV4-3 and TRBJ2-5; TRBD2 matches 10 bases. V dropped 1 base and J dropped 0; count of bases not matched to a gene: 5. Germline V gene data show CDR1 as LGHNA and CDR2 as YSLEER. The CDR3 totals 17 residues. Here the CDR3 reads CASSQGHSGRNQETQYF. CDR3 DNA sequence: TGCGCCAGCAGCCAAGGTCATAGCGGGAGGAACCAAGAGACCCAGTACTTC.

The rearrangement links TRBV2 to TRBJ2-2; D is tentatively TRBD1 or TRBD2 (5 bases each). Trimming took 10 bases from V and 4 from J, leaving 19 bases between them. CDR3 length equals 15 residues. Germline loops: CDR1 SNHLY, CDR2 FYNNEI. The CDR3 sequence is CAIPTGLLSTGELFF. Written as DNA, the CDR3 is TGTGCCATCCCTACGGGGCTACTTTCCACCGGGGAGCTGTTTTTT.

On this clone itself: This same CDR3 is encoded by further DNA sequences in the sample. The rearrangement joins TRBV6-5 to TRBJ2-7; D is tentatively TRBD1 or TRBD2 (5 bases each). This CDR3 comprises 13 residues. V was cut by 5 bases and J by 3 bases, with 11 bases left in between. CDR1 and CDR2 from the germline V gene are MNHEY and SVGAGI. The CDR3 region has the DNA TGTGCCAGCAGTCCAGGGACCTACTACGAGCAGTACTTC. Protein sequence: CASSPGTYYEQYF.

The chain links TRBV2 to TRBJ2-5; D not certain. The CDR3 sequence is 13 residues long. The V gene's germline CDR1 is SNHLY and CDR2 FYNNEI. V shed 6 bases and J shed 1 base, with 9 bases lying between them. The CDR3 sequence is CASSRNSQETQYF. CDR3 coding DNA: TGTGCCAGCAGCCGGAACAGCCAAGAGACCCAGTACTTC.

This sequence joins TRBV7-6 and TRBJ2-7; D remains unclear. V was trimmed by 4 bases and J by 3 bases, leaving 10 bases between them. The germline gives CDR1 SGHVS, CDR2 FNYEAQ. The CDR3 consists of 13 residues. This CDR3 is CASSYGPRYEQYF. In nucleotides, the CDR3 is TGTGCCAGCAGCTATGGACCGCGCTACGAGCAGTACTTC.

The CDR3 sequence is CASSLDVGGVGETQYF. Here the CDR3 DNA reads TGTGCCAGCAGCTTAGATGTAGGGGGCGTTGGAGAGACCCAGTACTTC. The J gene is TRBJ2-5, the V gene TRBV7-9, with 7 nucleotides matching TRBD1. This CDR3 is 16 amino acids long. V gave up 1 base and J gave up 4 bases; unmatched junction bases: 9. CDR1 and CDR2 from the germline V gene are SEHNR and FQNEAQ (reference sequence).

The J gene is TRBJ2-1, the V gene TRBV27; tentative D call: TRBD2 (6 bases). Deletions cut 5 bases from V and 7 bases from J, with 18 bases between. The CDR3 is 15 residues long. Per the germline V gene, CDR1 is MNHEY and CDR2 is SMNVEV (reference sequence). The CDR3 DNA reads as TGTGCCAGCAGTCCAAGACTAGAGCGTTATAATGAGCAGTTCTTC. It translates to CASSPRLERYNEQFF.

The rearrangement joins TRBV19 to TRBJ1-1, with no clear D. V lost 3 bases and J lost 7, with 18 bases in between. The length of the CDR3 is 15 residues. CDR1 and CDR2 (germline): LNHDA, SQIVND (reference sequence). CDR3 in amino acids: CASSIGAVPGFEAFF. The CDR3 DNA reads TGTGCCAGTAGTATCGGCGCAGTACCTGGGTTTGAAGCTTTCTTT.

This chain joins TRBV4-1 and TRBJ1-2; D remains unclear. The CDR3 loop spans 16 amino acids. CDR1 and CDR2 from the germline V gene are MGHRA and YSYEKL. V dropped 0 bases and J dropped 4 bases, with 15 bases sitting between them. CDR3 sequence: CASSQDSQSALYGYTF. CDR3 DNA sequence: TGCGCCAGCAGCCAAGATAGTCAATCGGCCCTCTATGGCTACACCTTC.

The gene calls are TRBV15 and TRBJ2-7; 9 bases agree with TRBD2. From germline, CDR1 is LNHNV and CDR2 YYDKDF (reference sequence). This CDR3 has 15 residues. The trim removed 0 bases at V and 7 bases at J, leaving 7 bases unmatched. The CDR3 region has the DNA TGTGCCACCAGCAGAGATAAATCCCTAGCGGGGGAGCAGTACTTC. It is translated as CATSRDKSLAGEQYF.

The chain is built from TRBV5-4 and TRBJ2-2; 8 nucleotides line up with TRBD1. J lost 4 bases, V lost 4 bases, and 9 bases had no gene match. From germline, CDR1 is SGHNT and CDR2 YYREEE (reference sequence). The CDR3 has 16 amino acids. The CDR3 DNA reads TGTGCCAGCAGCCCGATAGGACAGGGACCCACCGGGGAGCTGTTTTTT. This codes for CASSPIGQGPTGELFF.

The V and J genes are TRBV28 and TRBJ2-5, with 10 bases that match TRBD2. Germline CDR1 is MDHEN and CDR2 is SYDVKM. CDR3 size: 16 residues. V lost 5 bases to trimming and J lost 4 bases; unmatched junction nucleotides: 10. The DNA for the CDR3 is TGTGCCAGCAGTCGCCGCCTAGCGGGAGAAAGAGAGACCCAGTACTTC. This translates into CASSRRLAGERETQYF.

The chain employs TRBV28 and TRBJ2-7; 12 nucleotides line up with TRBD2. Germline assignment: CDR1 MDHEN and CDR2 SYDVKM. This CDR3 comprises 16 residues. The J segment lost 3 bases and the V segment lost 2 bases, leaving 5 bases of the junction unmatched. The CDR3 DNA reads as TGTGCCAGCAGTTTAGGAACTAGCGGGGGGAACTACGAGCAGTACTTC. The encoded protein is CASSLGTSGGNYEQYF.

The chain carries TRBV27 and TRBJ2-7; possible D gene TRBD1, 5 bases. V lost 3 bases and J lost 0, with 12 bases in between. This CDR3 has 15 amino acids. Germline lookup yields CDR1 MNHEY and CDR2 SMNVEV (reference sequence). The CDR3 region has the DNA TGTGCCAGCAGTTTGGCGGCAGGGTTCTCCTACGAGCAGTACTTC. The encoded protein is CASSLAAGFSYEQYF.

V and J are TRBV5-6 and TRBJ1-2; unclear D gene. The CDR3 length is 14 residues. CDR1 and CDR2 (germline): SGHDT, YYEEEE. V lost 0 bases and J 7 bases, leaving 13 bases between the germline ends. CDR3 DNA: TGTGCCAGCAGCTTGGAAGGGAGTTCATCTGGCTACACCTTC. It codes for CASSLEGSSSGYTF.

The rearrangement joins TRBV2 to TRBJ2-7; weak D call: TRBD1 (6 bases). Germline V lookup: CDR1 SNHLY, CDR2 FYNNEI. CDR3 length equals 14 residues. The ends were cut back, 3 bases at V and 6 bases at J, with 15 bases in the middle. This CDR3 is CASSDFGTSGEQYF. DNA of the CDR3: TGTGCCAGCAGTGATTTCGGGACATCAGGCGAGCAGTACTTC.

The V and J genes are TRBV2 and TRBJ2-5; D is undetermined. The germline gives CDR1 SNHLY, CDR2 FYNNEI. V dropped 8 bases and J dropped 1 base, with 8 bases sitting between them. The CDR3 is 12 residues long. CDR3 DNA sequence: TGTGCCAGCGGAGTTACCCAAGAGACCCAGTACTTC. Translation gives CASGVTQETQYF.

This clone occurred once. The chain recombines TRBV13 with TRBJ2-2, with unresolved D. This CDR3 comprises 12 residues. Between the trimmed V and J ends, which lost 5 bases and 8 bases, there was a span of 9 bases. The germline V gene has CDR1 PRHDT and CDR2 FYEKMQ (reference sequence). CDR3 sequence (DNA): TGTGCCAGCAGCCCCGGGTCTGGGGAGCTGTTTTTT. Residues: CASSPGSGELFF.

This chain links TRBV2 with TRBJ2-3, with 8 bases identical to TRBD1. CDR1 and CDR2 from the germline V gene are SNHLY and FYNNEI. The trim removed 4 bases at V and 2 bases at J, leaving 5 bases unmatched. This CDR3 has 15 residues. In DNA, the CDR3 is TGTGCCAGCAGTGTTGACAGGGGCCTCACAGATACGCAGTATTTT. It translates to CASSVDRGLTDTQYF.

This chain connects TRBV7-9 to TRBJ2-2; unclear D gene. Germline CDR1 and CDR2: SEHNR and FQNEAQ (reference sequence). The CDR3 is 14 amino acids. Trimming shortened V by 2 bases and J by 2 bases, and 6 bases separated the two germline ends. The CDR3: CASSLNGNTGELFF. As DNA, the CDR3 is TGTGCCAGCAGCTTAAACGGCAACACCGGGGAGCTGTTTTTT. The variable domain in full, with the rest retrieved from reference TRBV7-9 and TRBJ2-2, is DTGVSQNPRHKITKRGQNVTFRCDPISEHNRLYWYRQTLGQGPEFLTYFQNEAQLEKSRLLSDRFSAERPKGSFSTLEIQRTEQGDSAMYLCASSLNGNTGELFFGEGSRLTVL.